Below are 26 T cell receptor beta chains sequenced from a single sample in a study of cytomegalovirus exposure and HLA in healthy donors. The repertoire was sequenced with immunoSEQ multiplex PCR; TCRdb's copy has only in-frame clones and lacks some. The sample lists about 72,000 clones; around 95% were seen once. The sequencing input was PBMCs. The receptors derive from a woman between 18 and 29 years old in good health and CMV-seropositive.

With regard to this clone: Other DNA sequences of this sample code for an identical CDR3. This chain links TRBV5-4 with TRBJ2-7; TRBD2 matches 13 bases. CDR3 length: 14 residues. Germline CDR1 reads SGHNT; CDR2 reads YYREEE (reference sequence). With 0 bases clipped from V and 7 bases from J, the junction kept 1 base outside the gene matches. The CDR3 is CASSLALAGGEQYF. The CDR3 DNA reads TGTGCCAGCAGCTTGGCACTAGCGGGAGGGGAGCAGTACTTC.

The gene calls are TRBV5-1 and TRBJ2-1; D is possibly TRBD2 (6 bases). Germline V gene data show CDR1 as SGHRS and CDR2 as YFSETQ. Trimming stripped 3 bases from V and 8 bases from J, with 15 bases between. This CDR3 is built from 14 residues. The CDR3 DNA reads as TGCGCCAGCAGCTACGACGGGGGTAGGGATGAGCAGTTCTTC. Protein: CASSYDGGRDEQFF.

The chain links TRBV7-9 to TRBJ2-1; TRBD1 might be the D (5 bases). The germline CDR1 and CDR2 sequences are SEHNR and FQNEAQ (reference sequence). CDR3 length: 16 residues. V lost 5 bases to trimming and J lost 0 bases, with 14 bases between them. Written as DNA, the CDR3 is TGTGCCAGCAGCCTTCTGACAGCTAGCTCCTACAATGAGCAGTTCTTC. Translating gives CASSLLTASSYNEQFF.

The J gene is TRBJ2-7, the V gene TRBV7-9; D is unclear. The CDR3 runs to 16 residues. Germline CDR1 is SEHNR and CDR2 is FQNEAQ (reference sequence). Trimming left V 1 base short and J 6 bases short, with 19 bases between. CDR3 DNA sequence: TGTGCCAGCAGCTTAGTTCGTACGGGTGTCCCGGGCGAGCAGTACTTC. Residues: CASSLVRTGVPGEQYF.

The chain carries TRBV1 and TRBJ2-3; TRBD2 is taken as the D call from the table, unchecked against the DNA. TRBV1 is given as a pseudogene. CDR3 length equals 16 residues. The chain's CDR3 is CTSSHGGLVCTDTQYF. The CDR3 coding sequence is TGCACCAGCAGCCACGGGGGGTTAGTCTGCACAGATACGCAGTATTTT.

This CDR3 is CASSLEGTGEEKLFF. DNA of the CDR3: TGCGCCAGCAGCTTGGAAGGGACAGGGGAAGAAAAACTGTTTTTT. J is TRBJ1-4 and V is TRBV5-1; TRBD1 aligns across 10 bases. The CDR3 is 15 residues long. V shed 0 bases, J shed 8 bases, and the junction held 4 bases outside the gene matches. CDR1 SGHRS and CDR2 YFSETQ come from the germline V gene.

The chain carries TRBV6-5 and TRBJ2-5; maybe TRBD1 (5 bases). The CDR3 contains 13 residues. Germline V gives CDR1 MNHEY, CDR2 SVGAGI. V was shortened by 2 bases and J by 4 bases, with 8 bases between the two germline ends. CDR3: CASSYRGRETQYF. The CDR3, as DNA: TGTGCCAGCAGTTACAGGGGAAGAGAGACCCAGTACTTC.

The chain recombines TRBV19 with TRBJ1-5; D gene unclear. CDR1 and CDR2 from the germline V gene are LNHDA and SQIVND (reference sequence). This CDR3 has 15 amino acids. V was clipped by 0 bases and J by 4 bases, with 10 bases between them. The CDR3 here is CASSIEQLWNQPQHF. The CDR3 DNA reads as TGTGCCAGTAGTATAGAACAGTTGTGGAATCAGCCCCAGCATTTT. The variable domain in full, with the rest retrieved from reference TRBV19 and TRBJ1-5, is DGGITQSPKYLFRKEGQNVTLSCEQNLNHDAMYWYRQDPGQGLRLIYYSQIVNDFQKGDIAEGYSVSREKKESFPLTVTSAQKNPTAFYLCASSIEQLWNQPQHFGDGTRLSIL.

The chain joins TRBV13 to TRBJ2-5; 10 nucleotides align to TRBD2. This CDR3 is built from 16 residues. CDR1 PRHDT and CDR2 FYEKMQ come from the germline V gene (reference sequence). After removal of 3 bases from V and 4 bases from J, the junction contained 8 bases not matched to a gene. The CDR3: CASSFRGPSGRETQYF. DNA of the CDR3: TGTGCCAGCAGCTTCCGTGGTCCTAGCGGGAGAGAGACCCAGTACTTC.

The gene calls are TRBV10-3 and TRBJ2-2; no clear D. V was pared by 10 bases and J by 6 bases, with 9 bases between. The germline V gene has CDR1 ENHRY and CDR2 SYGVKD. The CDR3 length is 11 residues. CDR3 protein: CATTLAGELFF. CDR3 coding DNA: TGTGCCACCACTCTAGCCGGGGAGCTGTTTTTT.

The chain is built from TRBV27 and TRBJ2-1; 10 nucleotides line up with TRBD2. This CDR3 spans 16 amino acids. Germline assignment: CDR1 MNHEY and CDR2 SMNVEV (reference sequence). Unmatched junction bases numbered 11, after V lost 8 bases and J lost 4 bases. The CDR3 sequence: CASGQTSGELYNEQFF. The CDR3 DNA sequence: TGTGCCAGCGGTCAAACTAGCGGGGAATTATACAATGAGCAGTTCTTC.

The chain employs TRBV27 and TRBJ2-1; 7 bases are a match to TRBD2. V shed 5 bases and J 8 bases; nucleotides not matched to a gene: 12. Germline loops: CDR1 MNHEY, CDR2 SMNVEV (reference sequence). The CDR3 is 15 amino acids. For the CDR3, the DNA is TGTGCCAGCAGTCAATGGAGGACTAGTGGCGATGAGCAGTTCTTC. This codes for CASSQWRTSGDEQFF.

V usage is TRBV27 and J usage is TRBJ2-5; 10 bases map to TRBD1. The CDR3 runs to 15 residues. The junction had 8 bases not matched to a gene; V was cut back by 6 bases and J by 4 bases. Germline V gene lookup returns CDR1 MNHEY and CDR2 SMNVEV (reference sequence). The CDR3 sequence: CASSQSTGGRETQYF. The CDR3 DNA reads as TGTGCCAGCAGCCAGTCGACAGGGGGCAGAGAGACCCAGTACTTC.

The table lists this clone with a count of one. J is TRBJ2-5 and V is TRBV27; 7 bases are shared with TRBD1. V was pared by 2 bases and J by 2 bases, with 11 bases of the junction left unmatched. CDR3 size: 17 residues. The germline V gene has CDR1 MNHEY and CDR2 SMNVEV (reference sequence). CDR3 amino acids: CASSLTPRTGPQETQYF. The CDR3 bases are TGTGCCAGCAGTTTAACTCCCAGGACAGGTCCTCAAGAGACCCAGTACTTC.

The chain's CDR3 is CASGPRQRHNEQFF. CDR3 nucleotides: TGTGCCAGCGGCCCAAGGCAGCGTCACAATGAGCAGTTCTTC. The rearrangement uses TRBV27 and TRBJ2-1; the D is unclear. Germline V gene data show CDR1 as MNHEY and CDR2 as SMNVEV (reference sequence). The CDR3 consists of 14 residues. Between the trimmed V and J ends, which lost 8 bases and 5 bases, there was a span of 16 bases.

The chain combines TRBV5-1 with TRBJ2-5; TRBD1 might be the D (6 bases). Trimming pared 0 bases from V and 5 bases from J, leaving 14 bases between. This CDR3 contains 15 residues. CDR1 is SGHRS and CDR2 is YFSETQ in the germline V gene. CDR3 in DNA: TGCGCCAGCAGCTTGGTGGGACACGGCGCGGAGACCCAGTACTTC. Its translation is CASSLVGHGAETQYF.

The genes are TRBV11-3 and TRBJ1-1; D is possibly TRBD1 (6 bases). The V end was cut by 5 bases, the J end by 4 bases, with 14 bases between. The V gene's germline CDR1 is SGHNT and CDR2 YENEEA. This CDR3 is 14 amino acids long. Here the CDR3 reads CASSPQTGSTEAFF. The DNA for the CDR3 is TGTGCCAGCAGCCCTCAAACAGGGAGCACTGAAGCTTTCTTT. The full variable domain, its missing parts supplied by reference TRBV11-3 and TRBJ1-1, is EAGVVQSPRYKIIEKKQPVAFWCNPISGHNTLYWYLQNLGQGPELLIRYENEEAVDDSQLPKDRFSAERLKGVDSTLKIQPAELGDSAVYLCASSPQTGSTEAFFGQGTRLTVV.

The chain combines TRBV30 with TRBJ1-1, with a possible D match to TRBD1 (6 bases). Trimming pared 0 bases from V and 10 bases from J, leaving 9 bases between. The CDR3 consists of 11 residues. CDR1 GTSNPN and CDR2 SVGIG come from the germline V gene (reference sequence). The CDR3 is CAWSVQGLAFF. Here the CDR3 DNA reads TGTGCCTGGAGTGTCCAGGGGTTAGCTTTCTTT.

This CDR3 is CASSYSTGSGANVLTF. CDR3 bases: TGTGCCAGCAGTTACTCGACAGGGTCTGGGGCCAACGTCCTGACTTTC. This sequence joins TRBV6-6 and TRBJ2-6, with 7 bases fitting TRBD1. This CDR3 has 16 residues. Germline V CDR1 and CDR2: MNHNY, SVGAGI (reference sequence). J gave up 1 base and V 0 bases, and 0 bases lay outside the gene matches.

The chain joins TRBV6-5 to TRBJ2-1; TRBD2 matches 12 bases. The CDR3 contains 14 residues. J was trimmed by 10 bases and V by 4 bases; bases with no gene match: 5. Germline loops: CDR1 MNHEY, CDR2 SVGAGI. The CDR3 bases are TGTGCCAGCAGTTCTAGCGGGGGGGCACACGAGCAGTTCTTC. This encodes CASSSSGGAHEQFF.

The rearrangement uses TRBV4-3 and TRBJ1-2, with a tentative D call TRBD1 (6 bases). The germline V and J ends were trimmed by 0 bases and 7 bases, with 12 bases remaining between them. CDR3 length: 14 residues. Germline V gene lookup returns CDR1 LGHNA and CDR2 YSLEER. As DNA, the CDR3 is TGCGCCAGCAGCCAAGATCTAGGACAGCCTGGCTACACCTTC. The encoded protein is CASSQDLGQPGYTF.

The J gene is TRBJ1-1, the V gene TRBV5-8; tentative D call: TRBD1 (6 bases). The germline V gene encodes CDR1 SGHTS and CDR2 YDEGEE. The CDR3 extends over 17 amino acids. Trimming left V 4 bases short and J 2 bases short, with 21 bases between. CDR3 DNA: TGTGCCAGCAGCCACGGCATGGGGGGGGGACACAACACTGAAGCTTTCTTT. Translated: CASSHGMGGGHNTEAFF.

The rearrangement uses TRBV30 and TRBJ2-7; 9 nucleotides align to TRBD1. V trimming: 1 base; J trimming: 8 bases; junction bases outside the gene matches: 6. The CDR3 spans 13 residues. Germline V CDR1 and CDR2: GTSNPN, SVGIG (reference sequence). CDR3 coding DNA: TGTGCCTGGAGTGGGGACAGGGAGGCTAAGCAGTACTTC. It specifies CAWSGDREAKQYF.

CDR3 in DNA: TGTGCCAGCAGCAGCCGGGGGGCAACCTACAATGAGCAGTTCTTC. Translation gives CASSSRGATYNEQFF. This chain links TRBV7-9 with TRBJ2-1, with a tentative D call TRBD2 (7 bases). Germline lookup yields CDR1 SEHNR and CDR2 FQNEAQ (reference sequence). The V gene lost 5 bases and the J gene lost 2 bases, with 13 bases spanning the gap. The CDR3 has 15 residues.

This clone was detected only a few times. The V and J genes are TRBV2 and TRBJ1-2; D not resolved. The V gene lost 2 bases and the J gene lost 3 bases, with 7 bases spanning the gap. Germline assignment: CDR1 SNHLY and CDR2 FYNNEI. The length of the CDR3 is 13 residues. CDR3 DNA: TGTGCCAGCAGTGAACAGTTCGACTATGGCTACACCTTC. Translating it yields CASSEQFDYGYTF.

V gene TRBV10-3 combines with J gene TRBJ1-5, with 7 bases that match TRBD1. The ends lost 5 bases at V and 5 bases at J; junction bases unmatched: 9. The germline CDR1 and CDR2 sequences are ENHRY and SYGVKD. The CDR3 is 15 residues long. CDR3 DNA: TGTGCCATCAGTCGACAGGGAAATACGGATCAGCCCCAGCATTTT. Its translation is CAISRQGNTDQPQHF.